Listed here are 24 T cell receptor beta chains from one sample, sequenced in a study of cytomegalovirus exposure and HLA in healthy donors. The PCR ran on 60 Vbeta and 13 Jbeta primers. Sequenced by immunoSEQ multiplex PCR; TCRdb stores in-frame clones only, minus some. The table shows over 150,000 clones, with roughly three quarters occurring only once. Source material: PBMCs. The receptors were sampled from a woman in her forties or fifties in good health and CMV-seropositive.

The chain is built from TRBV4-2 and TRBJ2-2, with 11 bases fitting TRBD2. With 3 bases clipped from V and 5 bases from J, the junction kept 11 bases outside the gene matches. CDR1 and CDR2 (germline): LGHNA, YNFKEQ. This CDR3 contains 18 residues. The CDR3 region has the DNA TGTGCCAGCAGCCAGGACTTAACTAGCGGGAGAAGGACCGGGGAGCTGTTTTTT. This codes for CASSQDLTSGRRTGELFF.

The J gene is TRBJ2-7, the V gene TRBV18; D is possibly TRBD1 (6 bases). CDR1 is KGHSH and CDR2 is LQKENI in the germline V gene. This CDR3 comprises 14 residues. With 2 bases removed from V and 3 bases from J, the gap between germline ends came to 11 bases. The CDR3 loop is CASSPGGQGYEQYF. The DNA of the CDR3 is TGTGCCAGCTCACCAGGGGGCCAGGGCTACGAGCAGTACTTC.

The chain combines TRBV6-6 with TRBJ2-5, with no clear D. Trimming left V 2 bases short and J 6 bases short, with 4 bases between. The CDR3 sequence is 11 residues long. Germline values: CDR1 MNHNY, CDR2 SVGAGI (reference sequence). This CDR3 reads CASSYGQTQYF. DNA of the CDR3: TGTGCCAGCAGTTACGGCCAGACCCAGTACTTC.

J is TRBJ2-6 and V is TRBV6-5; D is perhaps TRBD2 (5 bases). Germline lookup yields CDR1 MNHEY and CDR2 SVGAGI. V shed 6 bases and J shed 3 bases, with 9 bases lying between them. The CDR3 is 14 residues long. As DNA, the CDR3 is TGTGCCAGCAGCCGTGAGGGTGGGGCCAACGTCCTGACTTTC. Its protein is CASSREGGANVLTF.

The rearrangement uses TRBV7-9 and TRBJ2-4; 10 bases are a match to TRBD2. After removal of 5 bases from V and 0 bases from J, the junction contained 7 bases not matched to a gene. The CDR3 covers 17 residues. Per germline, CDR1 SEHNR and CDR2 FQNEAQ (reference sequence). The CDR3 loop reads CASSTSGAGGAKNIQYF. The DNA for the CDR3 is TGTGCCAGCAGCACTAGCGGGGCTGGGGGAGCCAAAAACATTCAGTACTTC. Filled out from reference TRBV7-9 and TRBJ2-4, the complete variable domain reads DTGVSQNPRHKITKRGQNVTFRCDPISEHNRLYWYRQTLGQGPEFLTYFQNEAQLEKSRLLSDRFSAERPKGSFSTLEIQRTEQGDSAMYLCASSTSGAGGAKNIQYFGAGTRLSVL.

The genes are TRBV5-1 and TRBJ2-2; 8 bases align to TRBD1. The CDR3 has 16 residues. CDR1 is SGHRS, CDR2 YFSETQ, per germline. V shed 0 bases and J 0 bases; nucleotides not matched to a gene: 1. CDR3 DNA: TGCGCCAGCAGCTTGGAGGGACAGGCGAACACCGGGGAGCTGTTTTTT. It yields the protein CASSLEGQANTGELFF.

The chain couples TRBV19 to TRBJ2-1; TRBD1 matches 9 bases. The CDR3 loop spans 15 amino acids. V shed 5 bases, J shed 6 bases, and the junction held 8 bases outside the gene matches. Germline CDR1 and CDR2: LNHDA and SQIVND (reference sequence). This chain's CDR3 is CASSSGTGSRNEQFF. CDR3 nucleotide sequence: TGTGCCAGTAGTTCCGGGACAGGGAGTCGCAATGAGCAGTTCTTC.

CDR3: CASSGLGTGNTEAFF. The CDR3 bases are TGTGCCAGCAGCGGTCTGGGTACGGGGAACACTGAAGCTTTCTTT. V usage is TRBV5-6 and J usage is TRBJ1-1; D gene ambiguous. The CDR3 consists of 15 residues. CDR1 SGHDT and CDR2 YYEEEE come from the germline V gene. Trimming left V 4 bases short and J 1 base short, with 14 bases between. Complete variable domain (other parts from reference TRBV5-6 and TRBJ1-1): DAGVTQSPTHLIKTRGQQVTLRCSPKSGHDTVSWYQQALGQGPQFIFQYYEEEERQRGNFPDRFSGHQFPNYSSELNVNALLLGDSALYLCASSGLGTGNTEAFFGQGTRLTVV.

This chain uses TRBV19 with TRBJ2-3; TRBD2 matches at 7 bases. V gave up 10 bases and J gave up 0 bases; unmatched junction bases: 7. Per the germline V gene, CDR1 is LNHDA and CDR2 is SQIVND (reference sequence). This CDR3 is 14 amino acids long. The CDR3 reads CATTPGLSTDTQYF. CDR3 coding DNA: TGTGCCACCACCCCGGGACTAAGCACAGATACGCAGTATTTT.

The chain employs TRBV9 and TRBJ2-3; 7 bases fit TRBD2. Trimming removed 3 bases from V and 6 bases from J; junction bases left unmatched: 7. The CDR3 has 14 amino acids. Germline V lookup: CDR1 SGDLS, CDR2 YYNGEE. CDR3 DNA: TGTGCCAGCAGCGCGAGCGGGGTCCTGGATACGCAGTATTTT. Its protein is CASSASGVLDTQYF. The full variable domain, its missing parts supplied by reference TRBV9 and TRBJ2-3, is DSGVTQTPKHLITATGQRVTLRCSPRSGDLSVYWYQQSLDQGLQFLIQYYNGEERAKGNILERFSAQQFPDLHSELNLSSLELGDSALYFCASSASGVLDTQYFGPGTRLTVL.

The rearrangement joins TRBV19 to TRBJ2-7; 7 nucleotides line up with TRBD2. V shed 6 bases, J shed 6 bases, and the junction held 14 bases outside the gene matches. Looked up from germline, CDR1 is LNHDA and CDR2 is SQIVND (reference sequence). The CDR3 runs 15 residues. DNA of the CDR3: TGTGCCAGTAGCCCCCCTCCCGCGGGAGCTCGCGAGCAGTACTTC. This translates into CASSPPPAGAREQYF.

The J gene is TRBJ2-3, the V gene TRBV4-3; the match to TRBD2 covers 15 bases. Germline CDR1 reads LGHNA; CDR2 reads YSLEER. Trimming removed 0 bases from V and 2 bases from J; junction bases left unmatched: 9. The CDR3 consists of 20 residues. This CDR3 reads CASSQDRGLAGGRSTDTQYF. The CDR3 coding sequence is TGCGCCAGCAGCCAAGATCGGGGACTAGCGGGAGGCCGCTCCACAGATACGCAGTATTTT.

The chain uses TRBV7-2 and TRBJ2-7; 8 bases agree with TRBD1. V was clipped by 6 bases and J by 4 bases; unmatched bases: 8. CDR1 and CDR2 (germline): SGHTA, FQGNSA. The CDR3 sequence is 14 residues long. In nucleotides, the CDR3 is TGTGCCAGCAGGAAAGGACAGGGCCCTTACGAGCAGTACTTC. This encodes CASRKGQGPYEQYF.

The chain carries TRBV5-6 and TRBJ2-3, with 9 bases fitting TRBD2. J lost 0 bases, V lost 4 bases, and 6 bases had no gene match. CDR1 is SGHDT, CDR2 YYEEEE, per germline. This CDR3 contains 16 residues. CDR3 DNA sequence: TGTGCCAGCAGCGGATTAGCGGGAGAGAGCACAGATACGCAGTATTTT. It yields the protein CASSGLAGESTDTQYF. The full variable domain, with the rest looked up from reference TRBV5-6 and TRBJ2-3, is DAGVTQSPTHLIKTRGQQVTLRCSPKSGHDTVSWYQQALGQGPQFIFQYYEEEERQRGNFPDRFSGHQFPNYSSELNVNALLLGDSALYLCASSGLAGESTDTQYFGPGTRLTVL.

Points on this clone: Germline and junction disagree at one end, which may indicate a read error. This same CDR3 is encoded by further DNA sequences in the sample. The CDR3 DNA sequence: TGTGCCACCAGAAGATTGGGGAGAGCGAACACTGAGGCTTTCTTT. Residues: CATRRLGRANTEAFF. The chain is built from TRBV15 and TRBJ1-1; D is unclear. This CDR3 contains 15 residues. From germline, CDR1 is LNHNV and CDR2 YYDKDF (reference sequence).

The chain carries TRBV6-1 and TRBJ2-1; 13 bases are a match to TRBD2. The CDR3 has 18 amino acids. Unmatched junction bases numbered 8, after V lost 0 bases and J lost 6 bases. From germline, CDR1 is MNHNS and CDR2 SASEGT. In nucleotides, the CDR3 is TGTGCCAGCAGTGAAGCTACTAGCGGGGGGGCCTTATCCAATGAGCAGTTCTTC. Translating gives CASSEATSGGALSNEQFF.

Worth noting for this clone: The identical CDR3 is also encoded by other nucleotide sequences in the sample. In DNA, the CDR3 is TGTGCCAGCAGCTTAGGCCCCGGGAATTCACCCCTCCACTTT. It yields the protein CASSLGPGNSPLHF. The chain recombines TRBV7-2 with TRBJ1-6, with D unresolved. The germline V gene encodes CDR1 SGHTA and CDR2 FQGNSA. V lost 1 base and J lost 7, with 8 bases in between. This CDR3 region has 14 residues.

This chain joins TRBV9 and TRBJ2-1, with TRBD2 matching over 11 bases. The length of the CDR3 is 16 residues. V was pared by 4 bases and J by 7 bases, with 10 bases of the junction left unmatched. Germline CDR1 SGDLS, CDR2 YYNGEE. CDR3 region: CASSPRGLAGGNEQFF. As DNA, the CDR3 is TGTGCCAGCAGCCCTCGAGGGCTAGCGGGAGGAAATGAGCAGTTCTTC.

The CDR3 region is CASSLAGFYEQYF. CDR3 coding DNA: TGCGCCAGCAGCTTGGCGGGGTTCTACGAGCAGTACTTC. V gene TRBV5-1 combines with J gene TRBJ2-7; D perhaps matches TRBD2 (5 bases). With 0 bases removed from V and 3 bases from J, the gap between germline ends came to 7 bases. Per germline, CDR1 SGHRS and CDR2 YFSETQ. This CDR3 comprises 13 residues.

In its sample, this clone was seen once. V and J are TRBV7-2 and TRBJ2-5, with TRBD2 matching 10 bases. Germline V gene lookup returns CDR1 SGHTA and CDR2 FQGNSA. The CDR3 loop spans 17 amino acids. V gave up 4 bases and J gave up 1 base; unmatched junction bases: 9. CDR3 sequence (DNA): TGTGCCAGCAGCTCGTCCGGGACTAGCGTTTTCCAAGAGACCCAGTACTTC. It translates to CASSSSGTSVFQETQYF.

In its sample, this clone was seen once. The rearrangement links TRBV11-3 to TRBJ1-1, with D tentatively TRBD1 (5 bases). The CDR3 extends over 15 amino acids. Trimming cost V 2 bases and J 4 bases, with 14 bases left between them. CDR1 and CDR2 from the germline V gene are SGHNT and YENEEA. The CDR3 bases are TGTGCCAGCAGCTTAAGTAGGGGAATGAGCACTGAAGCTTTCTTT. Amino acids: CASSLSRGMSTEAFF.

This clone was detected a few times. The chain combines TRBV15 with TRBJ1-1; 7 bases fit TRBD1. The CDR3 loop spans 14 amino acids. V was pared by 0 bases and J by 7 bases, with 5 bases of the junction left unmatched. Germline lookup yields CDR1 LNHNV and CDR2 YYDKDF (reference sequence). The CDR3 DNA sequence: TGTGCCACCAGCAGAGATCTCCGGGACAGTGAAGCTTTCTTT. Translating it yields CATSRDLRDSEAFF. Looking up the rest from reference TRBV15 and TRBJ1-1 gives the full variable domain: DAMVIQNPRYQVTQFGKPVTLSCSQTLNHNVMYWYQQKSSQAPKLLFHYYDKDFNNEADTPDNFQSRRPNTSFCFLDIRSPGLGDTAMYLCATSRDLRDSEAFFGQGTRLTVV.

V and J are TRBV11-3 and TRBJ2-2; TRBD1 is a possible D gene (5 bases). The CDR3 covers 14 residues. Germline V CDR1 and CDR2: SGHNT, YENEEA. V lost 2 bases and J 6 bases, leaving 10 bases between the germline ends. The CDR3, as DNA: TGTGCCAGCAGCTTACAGGGATCGCCCGGGGAGCTGTTTTTT. It codes for CASSLQGSPGELFF. The full variable domain, completed using reference TRBV11-3 and TRBJ2-2, is EAGVVQSPRYKIIEKKQPVAFWCNPISGHNTLYWYLQNLGQGPELLIRYENEEAVDDSQLPKDRFSAERLKGVDSTLKIQPAELGDSAVYLCASSLQGSPGELFFGEGSRLTVL.

The chain employs TRBV6-6 and TRBJ2-5, with D perhaps TRBD1 (6 bases). CDR1 is MNHNY and CDR2 is SVGAGI in the germline V gene (reference sequence). V was shortened by 2 bases and J by 5 bases, with 12 bases between the two germline ends. The CDR3 length is 14 residues. Here the CDR3 DNA reads TGTGCCAGCAGTTACGGACAGTTAATCGAGACCCAGTACTTC. Its translation is CASSYGQLIETQYF.